A single TCR beta chain is shown here with its context. Its antigen remains unknown. Each cell subset's genomic DNA was divided evenly among several immunoSEQ plates. Replicate PCRs were loaded with roughly 0.3 ug DNA from unsorted PBMC, about 29,000 T cell genomes. Here immunoSEQ multiplex PCR was the method, and the copy in TCRdb shows in-frame clones only, minus some. The sample holds about half a million clones; 81% are singletons and the top ten take 9.5% to 15%. The data originate from a study of shared clonotypes between healthy human individuals. Whole-study context: The study enrolled a couple of women and three men aged 18 to 49.

Looked up from germline, CDR1 is LGHNA and CDR2 is YNFKEQ. V dropped 0 bases and J dropped 3 bases, with 8 bases sitting between them. The CDR3 has 14 residues. Study-wide results and caveats: Sampling was confined to blood; repertoires within tissues likely differ.

The sequenced sample was PBMCs. V and J are TRBV4-2 and TRBJ1-1; D is unclear. This clonotype was obtained from a woman between 35 and 50 years old in good health. Some clones in this sample may be carry-over from other donors' samples. CDR3 DNA sequence: TGTGCCAGCAGCCAAGAGCGGGTTCACACTGAAGCTTTCTTT. This sequence encodes CASSQERVHTEAFF.